This T cell receptor beta chain was sequenced during a study of human T cells and chemical hapten exposure. Background on the study: Enrolled patients were predominantly female and had alopecia areata, totalis or universalis. Small differences in pooled library volume mainly drove the variation in TCR yields per sample.

The time point denotes: pre-sensitization, week 0. Treatment defined: therapeutic diphenylcyclopropenone sensitization with weekly scalp DPC. Study processing details: The number of TCRs in each sample had a median of about 96,000 and spanned about 20,000 to 690,600. From the RACE reads, TCRdb called clonotypes with MiXCR, one entry per CDR3 protein. TCRdb, not the original authors, processed these V and J calls. The data show about 87,000 distinct CDR3 sequences, 9.6% seen once. This CDR3 region has 16 residues. V gave up 5 bases and J gave up 3 bases, with 20 bases separating them. CDR1 MNHNY and CDR2 SVGAGI come from the germline V gene (reference sequence).

This clonotype was sampled from a woman aged 40 to 50 with alopecia areata. Some clones in this sample may be carry-over from other donors' samples. The sequenced sample was whole blood, obtained in connection with sensitization to the hapten diphenylcyclopropenone (DPC). This chain links TRBV6-6 with TRBJ2-7; tentative D call: TRBD2 (5 bases). CDR3 nucleotides: TGTGCCAGCAGTAACCCCGCCGGCGGAGGTGACTACGAGCAGTACTTC. Translating gives CASSNPAGGGDYEQYF.